Described below is a single T cell receptor (beta chain) sequence and its context. This clonotype occurred many times. This clone's antigen is unknown. Base qualities were left out, and no much larger clone turns up one base away. This record comes from a study of T cells in Graves' hyperthyroidism and ophthalmopathy (dated by TCRdb to about 2019). For the study in its entirety: Peripheral blood was sampled at the time of initial diagnosis, prior to any treatment. To identify distinguishing TCR V-J signatures, a discovery cohort of around 100 patients was used, comprising 43 with Graves' ophthalmopathy and under 60 with stable Graves' hyperthyroidism. An independent validation cohort of around 19 hyperthyroidism patients and approximately 17 patients who later progressed to ophthalmopathy tested prospective prediction of ophthalmopathy. The roughly 100 discovery patients were randomly divided into training and test sets at a 7:3 ratio. In addition, the study compared T-cell repertoires in thyroid tissue and in blood from 6 or 7 Graves' hyperthyroidism patients. After blood sampling, hyperthyroidism patients were treated with methimazole at a starting dose of 30 mg daily, and ophthalmopathy patients were treated with high-dose intravenous methylprednisolone. According to the paper, TCR Vbeta CDR3 sequencing was carried out on approximately 140 peripheral blood samples, which came from fewer than 50 ophthalmopathy, around 75 hyperthyroidism and about 17 progressor patients.

TCR beta CDR3 regions were amplified from RNA transcripts. For the first round of RT-PCR on the TCR CDR3, the HTBI primer set was used together with the Qiagen OneStep RT-PCR kit. The libraries were constructed in a second round of multiplex PCR and then size-selected and purified. Libraries were sequenced paired-end with 100 bp reads on an Illumina HiSeq2000. Regarding the original processing steps: SOAPnuke was used to process the raw data, with reads discarded if the reads contained adapters or uncalled bases, had a mean Phred below 15, or lacked an exact constant-primer or identifier match. COPE v1.2.5 was used to merge the high-quality paired reads, and each unique nucleotide sequence was defined as a clonotype. MiTCR v1.1 was used to align clonotypes to the IMGT TRBV, TRBD and TRBJ reference segments. The analysis included only V-J combinations with a frequency above 0.0001, which together covered around 99% of the repertoires. The TCS score was defined as F50 (clonal expansion) divided by E x V (chaos), with BLOSUM62-based TCRdist calculated between CDR3 peptides within each V-J. Welch's t-statistics and random forest reduced 514 V-J features to roughly 13, which were used in a naive Bayes classifier (R e1071). TCRdb cleaned the public reads at Q25 with fastp, built clones with MiXCR and kept in-frame beta chains. Each entry is one CDR3 protein sequence, shown with its most common DNA and genes. Here the V and J calls rest on TCRdb's processing, not on the authors' analysis. This sample holds 360,000 or so distinct CDR3 sequences; 19% were observed only once. The ten top clones hold about 3.7% of the sample.

Graves' hyperthyroidism was defined as stable when no progression to ophthalmopathy occurred over 18 months of follow-up. Hyperthyroidism patients were newly diagnosed, had a disease duration of under 2 months, and were aged 18 to 65 years. Any patient with an uncontrolled infection, another autoimmune disease, pregnancy or lactation was excluded. Diagnoses relied on clinical symptoms, serum thyroxine and TRAb, thyroid ultrasound and orbital computed tomography. Ficoll-Paque density gradient centrifugation was used to isolate PBMCs from 10 ml of fresh peripheral blood. Trizol reagent was used to extract total RNA, and RNA quality was then checked on an Agilent 2100 Bioanalyzer. CDR1 and CDR2, looked up from the germline V gene (reference sequence), are PRHDT and FYEKMQ. A distance of 7 bases separates the germline ends of V and J, which lose 0 bases and 5 bases respectively. From the cysteine through the phenylalanine, the CDR3 covers 13 amino acids. Left in the record is the CDR3 DNA by itself, 39 bases read in frame from the first base.

Study-wide conclusions, independent of this receptor: No statistical method was used to fix the sample size in advance, and group allocation was not hidden from the investigators. In validation, the model predicted progression to ophthalmopathy a median of about 6 months before onset, with 65% to 71% sensitivity and about 75% specificity. Most expanded thyroid clonotypes (frequency above 0.001) were also found in blood, which suggests that blood repertoires may mirror thyroid immune responses. A model built on a 13 V-J signature distinguished ophthalmopathy from stable hyperthyroidism, reaching about 88% sensitivity and approximately 81% specificity in cross-validation and 80%/75% in testing.

The sequence is built from TRBV13 and TRBJ1-2, with the D gene uncertain. This sequence originates from a woman under 30 with Graves' hyperthyroidism. Sequencing was carried out using blood. The DNA sequence follows: TGTGCCAGCAGCTTAGGCCTAGGGTATGGCTACACCTTC. It translates as CASSLGLGYGYTF.